These T cell receptor beta chains were read from a single sample in a study of T cell changes during pregnancy in multiple sclerosis. The repertoire was sequenced with immunoSEQ multiplex PCR; TCRdb's copy has only in-frame clones and lacks some. The data contain more than 95,000 clones, approximately 95% of them seen just once; the ten biggest clones take up roughly 0.99%. The sample was peripheral blood, taken after pregnancy. The receptors here all came from a female donor with multiple sclerosis, enrolled in a pregnancy study. Each CDR3 is given with its conserved first and last residue. D genes are given only for firm matches. Clone sizes are given selectively: once, few, many, or a class where the clone is expanded.

NA | TRBJ2-2 | NA | TRBV27 | CASSLDRGGTGELFF | TGTGCCAGCAGTTTAGACAGGGGAGGGACCGGGGAGCTGTTTTTT
NA | TRBJ2-1 | TRBD2 | TRBV5-1 | CASSLRGGSNEQFF | TGCGCCAGCAGCTTGAGGGGAGGGTCGAATGAGCAGTTCTTC
NA | TRBJ2-3 | TRBD2 | TRBV5-4 | CASSPTSGSTDTQYF | TGTGCCAGCAGCCCGACTAGCGGAAGCACAGATACGCAGTATTTT
NA | TRBJ2-2 | NA | TRBV5-8 | CASSPDPAGSGELFF | TGTGCCAGCAGCCCCGATCCGGCGGGTTCGGGGGAGCTGTTTTTT
NA | TRBJ2-7 | NA | TRBV4-1 | CASSRPGTSLYEQYF | TGCGCCAGCAGCCGTCCCGGGACAAGCCTCTACGAGCAGTACTTC
NA | TRBJ1-2 | NA | TRBV29-1 | CSVERGGHYGYTF | TGCAGCGTTGAGCGGGGAGGGCACTATGGCTACACCTTC
NA | TRBJ1-1 | NA | TRBV4-2 | CASSQDTGLNTEAFF | TGTGCCAGCAGCCAAGATACAGGTTTGAACACTGAAGCTTTCTTT
NA | TRBJ2-7 | TRBD1 | TRBV5-1 | CASSYRDSSYEQYF | TGCGCCAGCAGCTACCGGGACAGCTCCTACGAGCAGTACTTC
NA | TRBJ2-7 | NA | TRBV5-1 | CASSLEVGGVDEQYF | TGCGCCAGCAGCTTGGAGGTAGGGGGAGTCGACGAGCAGTACTTC
NA | TRBJ2-1 | TRBD2 | TRBV19 | CASSPVALAGEQFF | TGTGCCAGTAGTCCCGTGGCACTAGCGGGAGAACAGTTCTTC
NA | TRBJ2-6 | NA | TRBV28 | CASSLLVRGSGANVLTF | TGTGCCAGCAGTTTATTGGTCCGGGGCTCTGGGGCCAACGTCCTGACTTTC
NA | TRBJ2-7 | TRBD2 | TRBV29-1 | CSVLTSGRGKPYEQYF | TGCAGCGTCCTGACTAGCGGGAGAGGCAAGCCCTACGAGCAGTACTTC
NA | TRBJ1-1 | TRBD1 | TRBV7-9 | CASSFLKGQGWGTEAFF | TGTGCCAGCAGCTTCCTTAAGGGACAGGGATGGGGCACTGAAGCTTTCTTT
NA | TRBJ2-1 | TRBD2 | TRBV6-6 | CASSSSGRADEQFF | TGTGCCAGCAGTTCTAGCGGGAGGGCCGATGAGCAGTTCTTC
NA | TRBJ2-3 | NA | TRBV9 | CASSVERQRATDTQYF | TGTGCCAGCAGCGTAGAAAGGCAGCGGGCCACAGATACGCAGTATTTT
NA | TRBJ2-7 | TRBD1 | TRBV5-4 | CASSQPGQGDYEQYF | TGTGCCAGCAGCCAGCCGGGACAGGGGGACTACGAGCAGTACTTC
NA | TRBJ2-7 | NA | TRBV1 | CTSSQCRDCGDEQYF | TGCACCAGCAGCCAGTGCCGGGACTGCGGGGACGAGCAGTACTTC
NA | TRBJ1-1 | TRBD1 | TRBV9 | CASSVGAGGIGTEAFF | TGTGCCAGCAGCGTAGGGGCAGGGGGAATAGGGACTGAAGCTTTCTTT
NA | TRBJ2-7 | TRBD2 | TRBV29-1 | CSVEGVAGAYEQYF | TGCAGCGTTGAAGGAGTAGCGGGAGCCTACGAGCAGTACTTC
once | TRBJ2-1 | TRBD1 | TRBV25-1 | CASSGLQGVPHYNEQFF | TGTGCCAGCAGTGGTCTACAGGGGGTCCCACACTACAATGAGCAGTTCTTC
NA | TRBJ2-3 | NA | TRBV11-2 | CASSWKGTPRTDTQYF | TGTGCCAGCAGCTGGAAGGGGACACCGCGCACAGATACGCAGTATTTT
NA | TRBJ1-6 | NA | TRBV5-1 | CASSPGTTNSPLHF | TGCGCCAGCAGCCCCGGGACAACCAATTCACCCCTCCACTTT
NA | TRBJ2-3 | NA | TRBV6-1 | CASRRDWADTQYF | TGTGCCAGCCGCCGGGATTGGGCAGATACGCAGTATTTT
NA | TRBJ1-1 | TRBD1 | TRBV18 | CASSPTGRTEAFF | TGTGCCAGCTCACCGACAGGGCGAACTGAAGCTTTCTTT
NA | TRBJ2-7 | NA | TRBV20-1 | CSASPSDEQYF | TGCAGTGCTAGTCCCAGTGACGAGCAGTACTTC
NA | TRBJ2-7 | NA | TRBV5-6 | CASSVGLPRPYEQYF | TGTGCCAGCAGCGTAGGACTCCCAAGGCCTTACGAGCAGTACTTC
NA | TRBJ1-2 | NA | TRBV27 | CASSFGGGAGYGYTF | TGTGCCAGCAGTTTCGGAGGGGGGGCTGGCTATGGCTACACCTTC
NA | TRBJ2-1 | TRBD2 | TRBV5-1 | CASSWGTSSGDEQFF | TGCGCCAGCAGCTGGGGGACTAGCAGCGGCGATGAGCAGTTCTTC
NA | TRBJ1-1 | TRBD1 | TRBV5-1 | CASSLEPGTGSIGRGTEAFF | TGCGCCAGCAGCTTAGAACCCGGGACAGGGTCAATTGGGAGAGGCACTGAAGCTTTCTTT
few | TRBJ1-1 | TRBD1 | TRBV19 | CASRGRGTTEAFF | TGTGCCAGTAGAGGCAGGGGGACCACTGAAGCTTTCTTT
NA | TRBJ2-1 | TRBD2 | TRBV7-2 | CASSDGLAGNEQFF | TGTGCCAGCAGCGACGGACTAGCGGGAAATGAGCAGTTCTTC
NA | TRBJ1-2 | NA | TRBV29-1 | CSVEPSDYGYTF | TGCAGCGTTGAACCCTCAGACTATGGCTACACCTTC
NA | TRBJ1-5 | NA | TRBV7-9 | CASSRGGYSNQPQHF | TGTGCCAGCAGCCGGGGAGGCTACAGCAATCAGCCCCAGCATTTT
once | TRBJ1-5 | NA | TRBV6-1 | CASSAGLLQPQHF | TGTGCCAGCAGTGCGGGACTGCTCCAGCCCCAGCATTTT
NA | TRBJ2-1 | TRBD2 | TRBV27 | CASGQSGRAVEQFF | TGTGCCAGCGGGCAAAGCGGGAGGGCTGTAGAGCAGTTCTTC
NA | TRBJ1-3 | TRBD1 | TRBV6-1 | CASSTGGSGNTIYF | TGTGCCAGCAGTACAGGGGGCTCTGGAAACACCATATATTTT
NA | TRBJ2-3 | TRBD2 | TRBV9 | CASSHPAGTSGRWDTQYF | TGTGCCAGCAGCCACCCTGCCGGGACTAGCGGGAGGTGGGATACGCAGTATTTT
once | TRBJ2-7 | TRBD1 | TRBV30 | CARGTGTGLGEQYF | TGTGCCCGGGGAACCGGGACAGGGTTGGGCGAGCAGTACTTC
NA | TRBJ2-5 | NA | TRBV2 | CASSPEGLVQETQYF | TGTGCCAGCAGTCCGGAAGGACTGGTCCAAGAGACCCAGTACTTC
NA | TRBJ2-1 | NA | TRBV4-2 | CASSPQRTREQFF | TGTGCCAGCAGCCCCCAGAGAACTAGAGAGCAGTTCTTC
NA | TRBJ1-5 | NA | TRBV7-6 | CASSLSPSGEPQHF | TGTGCCAGCAGCTTAAGTCCCTCGGGGGAGCCCCAGCATTTT
NA | TRBJ1-2 | NA | TRBV28 | CASSSTGLGRTTYGYTF | TGTGCCAGCAGCTCAACAGGGTTGGGACGTACTACCTATGGCTACACCTTC
NA | TRBJ2-7 | NA | TRBV5-1 | CASSLGQGLSYEQYF | TGCGCCAGCAGCTTGGGACAGGGACTTTCCTACGAGCAGTACTTC
NA | TRBJ2-3 | TRBD2 | TRBV7-2 | CASSSPWGGTSTDTQYF | TGTGCCAGCAGCTCCCCCTGGGGCGGGACTAGTACAGATACGCAGTATTTT
NA | TRBJ2-7 | TRBD1 | TRBV13 | CASRAEGASYEQYF | TGTGCCAGTCGAGCAGAGGGGGCCTCCTACGAGCAGTACTTC
NA | TRBJ2-1 | NA | TRBV5-6 | CASSFGQRKHNEQFF | TGTGCCAGCAGCTTCGGACAGAGAAAACACAATGAGCAGTTCTTC
NA | TRBJ1-2 | TRBD1 | TRBV30 | CAWSVAGGYGYTF | TGTGCCTGGAGTGTAGCAGGGGGCTATGGCTACACCTTC
NA | TRBJ1-2 | TRBD1 | TRBV5-1 | CASSTPGQGRDGYTF | TGCGCCAGCAGCACACCGGGACAGGGAAGAGATGGCTACACCTTC